This is a list of T cell receptor beta chains from one sample in a study of blood T cell repertoires in COVID-19. Repertoires were generated with immunoSEQ multiplex PCR, while TCRdb's copy carries only in-frame clones and drops some. Among tens of thousands of clones listed, approximately 86% were seen once. Sequencing was done on a sample of peripheral blood. These receptors originate from a human donor in a cohort sampled during active COVID-19. Both conserved end residues are part of each CDR3. Fields, in order: V gene, clone size, D gene, J gene, CDR3 protein, CDR3 DNA. A D gene is named only where the DNA matches it firmly. A row's size may be missing; if present it is once, few, many or a size class.

V gene: TRBV25-1
clone size: NA
D gene: NA
J gene: TRBJ1-1
CDR3 protein: CASRGPGTMNTEAFF
CDR3 DNA: TGTGCCAGCAGGGGACCTGGGACTATGAACACTGAAGCTTTCTTT

V gene: TRBV6-6
clone size: NA
D gene: NA
J gene: TRBJ2-7
CDR3 protein: CASSTDRTFSYEQYF
CDR3 DNA: TGTGCCAGCAGCACTGACAGGACATTCTCCTACGAGCAGTACTTC

V gene: TRBV5-1
clone size: NA
D gene: NA
J gene: TRBJ1-2
CDR3 protein: CASSASGQGYTF
CDR3 DNA: TGCGCCAGCAGCGCTTCAGGGCAGGGCTACACCTTC

V gene: TRBV5-6
clone size: NA
D gene: NA
J gene: TRBJ1-2
CDR3 protein: CASSLGTAYGYTF
CDR3 DNA: TGTGCCAGCAGCTTGGGCACAGCCTATGGCTACACCTTC

V gene: TRBV4-2
clone size: NA
D gene: TRBD1
J gene: TRBJ1-3
CDR3 protein: CASSQDIAGGNSGNTIYF
CDR3 DNA: TGTGCCAGCAGCCAAGATATCGCAGGGGGTAACTCTGGAAACACCATATATTTT

V gene: TRBV3-1/TRBV3-2
clone size: NA
D gene: TRBD1
J gene: TRBJ2-6
CDR3 protein: CASSPWTGVSSGANVLTF
CDR3 DNA: TGTGCCAGCAGTCCGTGGACAGGGGTTTCCTCTGGGGCCAACGTCCTGACTTTC

V gene: TRBV13
clone size: NA
D gene: TRBD2
J gene: TRBJ2-3
CDR3 protein: CASSLGRSGGRTDTQYF
CDR3 DNA: TGTGCCAGCAGCTTAGGCCGGAGCGGGGGCCGCACAGATACGCAGTATTTT

V gene: TRBV6-5
clone size: NA
D gene: NA
J gene: TRBJ1-5
CDR3 protein: CASSPDRYQPQHF
CDR3 DNA: TGTGCCAGCAGTCCGGACAGATATCAGCCCCAGCATTTT

V gene: TRBV6-2/TRBV6-3
clone size: NA
D gene: NA
J gene: TRBJ1-1
CDR3 protein: CASSYAVLRNTEAFF
CDR3 DNA: TGTGCCAGCAGTTACGCGGTGCTCCGGAACACTGAAGCTTTCTTT

V gene: TRBV6-4
clone size: NA
D gene: TRBD1
J gene: TRBJ1-1
CDR3 protein: CASSDETDRVGNTEAFF
CDR3 DNA: TGTGCCAGCAGTGACGAAACTGACAGGGTAGGGAACACTGAAGCTTTCTTT

V gene: TRBV5-1
clone size: NA
D gene: TRBD1
J gene: TRBJ1-1
CDR3 protein: CASSSGQGVTNTEAFF
CDR3 DNA: TGCGCCAGCAGCTCCGGACAGGGTGTAACGAACACTGAAGCTTTCTTT

V gene: TRBV7-2
clone size: once
D gene: NA
J gene: TRBJ1-3
CDR3 protein: CASSLVGGLGSGNTIYF
CDR3 DNA: TGTGCCAGCAGCTTAGTGGGGGGGCTAGGGTCTGGAAACACCATATATTTT

V gene: TRBV15
clone size: NA
D gene: TRBD1
J gene: TRBJ1-2
CDR3 protein: CATSRDADRSPYGYTF
CDR3 DNA: TGTGCCACCAGCAGAGATGCGGACAGGAGCCCCTATGGCTACACCTTC

V gene: TRBV19
clone size: NA
D gene: NA
J gene: TRBJ1-4
CDR3 protein: CASSVEGSVSEKLFF
CDR3 DNA: TGTGCCAGTAGCGTCGAAGGGAGCGTGAGTGAAAAACTGTTTTTT

V gene: TRBV19
clone size: NA
D gene: TRBD2
J gene: TRBJ2-1
CDR3 protein: CASSSEREVNEQFF
CDR3 DNA: TGTGCCAGTAGTTCCGAGCGGGAAGTAAATGAGCAGTTCTTC

V gene: TRBV4-3
clone size: NA
D gene: NA
J gene: TRBJ2-1
CDR3 protein: CASSSSGGHYNEQFF
CDR3 DNA: TGCGCCAGTTCATCCTCCGGGGGTCACTACAATGAGCAGTTCTTC

V gene: TRBV5-1
clone size: NA
D gene: NA
J gene: TRBJ2-3
CDR3 protein: CASSPGVRTDTQYF
CDR3 DNA: TGCGCCAGCTCCCCCGGGGTTAGAACAGATACGCAGTATTTT

V gene: TRBV5-6
clone size: NA
D gene: TRBD2
J gene: TRBJ2-7
CDR3 protein: CASSLEGLALEQYF
CDR3 DNA: TGTGCCAGCAGCTTGGAGGGACTAGCGCTCGAGCAGTACTTC

V gene: TRBV18
clone size: NA
D gene: NA
J gene: TRBJ2-7
CDR3 protein: CASSPYVANSYEQYF
CDR3 DNA: TGTGCCAGCTCACCTTACGTGGCAAACTCCTACGAGCAGTACTTC

V gene: TRBV9
clone size: NA
D gene: NA
J gene: TRBJ1-2
CDR3 protein: CASSRDRSRGYTF
CDR3 DNA: TGTGCCAGCAGCCGTGACCGGTCCAGGGGCTACACCTTC

V gene: TRBV5-1
clone size: NA
D gene: TRBD1
J gene: TRBJ2-5
CDR3 protein: CASSTGTGQETQYF
CDR3 DNA: TGCGCCAGCAGCACCGGGACAGGACAAGAGACCCAGTACTTC

V gene: TRBV24-1
clone size: NA
D gene: NA
J gene: TRBJ1-2
CDR3 protein: CATSDLDSSYGYTF
CDR3 DNA: TGTGCCACCAGTGATTTGGACTCTTCTTATGGCTACACCTTC

V gene: TRBV27
clone size: NA
D gene: NA
J gene: TRBJ1-2
CDR3 protein: CASSIGWGSSYGYTF
CDR3 DNA: TGTGCCAGCAGTATAGGTTGGGGCAGCAGCTATGGCTACACCTTC

V gene: TRBV3-1/TRBV3-2
clone size: NA
D gene: TRBD1
J gene: TRBJ2-7
CDR3 protein: CASSLPTGEQYF
CDR3 DNA: TGTGCCAGCAGCCTACCGACAGGGGAGCAGTACTTC

V gene: TRBV27
clone size: NA
D gene: TRBD1
J gene: TRBJ2-7
CDR3 protein: CASSLWGQGNYEQYF
CDR3 DNA: TGTGCCAGCAGTTTATGGGGACAGGGTAACTACGAGCAGTACTTC

V gene: TRBV21-1
clone size: NA
D gene: NA
J gene: TRBJ2-2
CDR3 protein: CASSKLGGRAGENTGELFF
CDR3 DNA: TGTGCCAGCAGCAAATTGGGTGGTCGAGCGGGAGAGAACACCGGGGAGCTGTTTTTT

V gene: TRBV29-1
clone size: NA
D gene: NA
J gene: TRBJ1-1
CDR3 protein: CSVAGGYTEAFF
CDR3 DNA: TGCAGCGTTGCCGGGGGATACACTGAAGCTTTCTTT

V gene: TRBV30
clone size: NA
D gene: NA
J gene: TRBJ2-7
CDR3 protein: CAWRDLGGNNF
CDR3 DNA: TGTGCCTGGCGTGACCTTGGAGGGAATAACTTC

V gene: TRBV2
clone size: NA
D gene: NA
J gene: TRBJ1-3
CDR3 protein: CASKALGNTIYF
CDR3 DNA: TGTGCCAGCAAAGCACTCGGAAACACCATATATTTT

V gene: TRBV9
clone size: once
D gene: TRBD1
J gene: TRBJ2-5
CDR3 protein: CASSLRQGARLVETQYF
CDR3 DNA: TGTGCCAGCAGCTTAAGACAGGGGGCTCGTCTTGTTGAGACCCAGTACTTC

V gene: TRBV7-2
clone size: NA
D gene: TRBD1
J gene: TRBJ2-5
CDR3 protein: CASSFPGTVIGVETQYF
CDR3 DNA: TGTGCCAGCAGCTTCCCAGGGACAGTTATAGGGGTAGAGACCCAGTACTTC

V gene: TRBV7-6
clone size: NA
D gene: TRBD2
J gene: TRBJ2-5
CDR3 protein: CASSLGGTRVQETQYF
CDR3 DNA: TGTGCCAGCAGCCTCGGCGGGACTAGAGTCCAAGAGACCCAGTACTTC

V gene: TRBV18
clone size: once
D gene: TRBD2
J gene: TRBJ2-7
CDR3 protein: CASSPGISGRDPYEQYF
CDR3 DNA: TGTGCCAGCTCACCAGGCATCAGCGGGAGGGACCCCTACGAGCAGTACTTC

V gene: TRBV27
clone size: NA
D gene: NA
J gene: TRBJ1-5
CDR3 protein: CASSLSRSSRALGFQPQHF
CDR3 DNA: TGTGCCAGCAGTTTATCTAGGTCATCGAGGGCCCTAGGGTTTCAGCCCCAGCATTTT

V gene: TRBV6-5
clone size: NA
D gene: TRBD1
J gene: TRBJ1-1
CDR3 protein: CASRTGTEAFF
CDR3 DNA: TGTGCCAGCAGGACAGGGACTGAAGCTTTCTTT

V gene: TRBV30
clone size: NA
D gene: NA
J gene: TRBJ2-1
CDR3 protein: CAWSLGAPNEQFF
CDR3 DNA: TGTGCCTGGAGTTTGGGGGCGCCAAATGAGCAGTTCTTC

V gene: TRBV24-1
clone size: NA
D gene: NA
J gene: TRBJ1-5
CDR3 protein: CATSDSVLTINQPQHF
CDR3 DNA: TGTGCCACCAGTGATTCGGTCCTTACGATCAATCAGCCCCAGCATTTT

V gene: TRBV27
clone size: few
D gene: NA
J gene: TRBJ2-3
CDR3 protein: CASSFTAPRWDTQYF
CDR3 DNA: TGTGCCAGCAGTTTTACAGCCCCTCGGTGGGATACGCAGTATTTT

V gene: TRBV19
clone size: NA
D gene: NA
J gene: TRBJ2-3
CDR3 protein: CASSTQGTLADTQYF
CDR3 DNA: TGTGCCAGTAGTACCCAGGGGACCTTAGCAGATACGCAGTATTTT

V gene: TRBV5-8
clone size: few
D gene: TRBD1
J gene: TRBJ2-2
CDR3 protein: CASSWTGQGSGELFF
CDR3 DNA: TGTGCCAGCAGCTGGACGGGACAGGGGTCCGGGGAGCTGTTTTTT

V gene: TRBV5-4
clone size: once
D gene: NA
J gene: TRBJ2-7
CDR3 protein: CASSFQGYEQYF
CDR3 DNA: TGTGCCAGCAGCTTTCAGGGTTACGAGCAGTACTTC

V gene: TRBV4-2
clone size: NA
D gene: TRBD1
J gene: TRBJ2-6
CDR3 protein: CASSPTFPTGSYSGANVLTF
CDR3 DNA: TGTGCCAGCAGCCCTACATTCCCGACAGGGAGTTACTCTGGGGCCAACGTCCTGACTTTC

V gene: TRBV15
clone size: NA
D gene: TRBD2
J gene: TRBJ2-7
CDR3 protein: CATSRAPLGLAGYEQYF
CDR3 DNA: TGTGCCACCAGCAGAGCACCGTTAGGACTAGCGGGATACGAGCAGTACTTC

V gene: TRBV6-5
clone size: NA
D gene: TRBD1
J gene: TRBJ2-7
CDR3 protein: CASSITTGGYEQYF
CDR3 DNA: TGTGCCAGCAGTATTACGACAGGGGGCTACGAGCAGTACTTC

V gene: TRBV9
clone size: NA
D gene: NA
J gene: TRBJ2-5
CDR3 protein: CASSRGYRETQYF
CDR3 DNA: TGTGCCAGCAGCAGGGGGTACCGGGAGACCCAGTACTTC

V gene: TRBV5-1
clone size: NA
D gene: TRBD1
J gene: TRBJ1-1
CDR3 protein: CASSLRQGEAFF
CDR3 DNA: TGCGCCAGCAGCTTACGACAGGGTGAAGCTTTCTTT

V gene: TRBV5-1
clone size: NA
D gene: NA
J gene: TRBJ2-1
CDR3 protein: CASSLMGRDNEQFF
CDR3 DNA: TGCGCCAGCAGCTTGATGGGCAGGGACAATGAGCAGTTCTTC

V gene: TRBV7-9
clone size: NA
D gene: NA
J gene: TRBJ1-1
CDR3 protein: CASSLGLGNTEAFF
CDR3 DNA: TGTGCCAGCAGCTTAGGTCTAGGAAACACTGAAGCTTTCTTT

V gene: TRBV4-3
clone size: NA
D gene: TRBD2
J gene: TRBJ2-1
CDR3 protein: CASSQRTSGVYNEQFF
CDR3 DNA: TGCGCCAGCAGCCAAAGGACTAGCGGGGTCTACAATGAGCAGTTCTTC

V gene: TRBV18
clone size: NA
D gene: TRBD2
J gene: TRBJ2-1
CDR3 protein: CASSPGLAGGLSYNEQFF
CDR3 DNA: TGTGCCAGCTCACCGGGACTAGCGGGGGGCCTCTCCTACAATGAGCAGTTCTTC